Following are 29 T cell receptor beta chains from one sample sequenced in a study of Tregs in tolerant kidney transplant recipients. Measured with immunoSEQ multiplex PCR; TCRdb has only the in-frame clones, and not every one. Of roughly 68,000 clones in the sample, roughly 84% were seen once. Sequencing was performed on CD4+ T cells from blood. The receptor source for this set is a human donor in good health.

This clone is labeled as medium-sized. This chain uses TRBV15 with TRBJ1-2; 8 nucleotides agree with TRBD1. The CDR3 extends over 13 amino acids. The V and J ends lost 5 bases and 8 bases, in that order; junction bases with no gene match: 7. Germline CDR1 and CDR2: LNHNV and YYDKDF (reference sequence). CDR3 sequence (DNA): TGTGCCACCAGCGCCAGGACAGGGTCCGGCTACACCTTC. It specifies CATSARTGSGYTF.

The chain has TRBV25-1 and TRBJ2-7; 9 bases align to TRBD1. Germline V CDR1 and CDR2: MGHDK, SYGVNS. The CDR3 is 15 residues long. After removal of 3 bases from V and 5 bases from J, the junction contained 8 bases not matched to a gene. Here the CDR3 DNA reads TGTGCCAGCAGTGATGAGACAGGGGGTCGGGACGAGCAGTACTTC. Residues: CASSDETGGRDEQYF.

The chain uses TRBV10-3 and TRBJ2-7; 8 bases fit TRBD1. The CDR3 is 14 residues long. Germline CDR1 reads ENHRY; CDR2 reads SYGVKD. V was clipped by 6 bases and J by 5 bases; unmatched bases: 9. The CDR3 reads CAIRRAGGADEQYF. The CDR3 DNA reads as TGTGCCATCAGGAGAGCAGGGGGCGCCGACGAGCAGTACTTC.

As DNA, the CDR3 is TGTGCCAGCGGGTACGAGCAGTACTTC. This translates into CASGYEQYF. This chain connects TRBV6-5 to TRBJ2-7; D gene unclear. Germline V gene data show CDR1 as MNHEY and CDR2 as SVGAGI. The CDR3 is 9 amino acids. The V end lost 8 bases, the J end lost 4 bases, and 3 bases lay between the germline ends.

The chain employs TRBV6-6 and TRBJ2-5; D ambiguous. Trimming took off 2 bases at V and 2 bases at J, with 3 bases between the two ends. This CDR3 has 12 residues. Per the germline V gene, CDR1 is MNHNY and CDR2 is SVGAGI (reference sequence). The chain's CDR3 is CASSYQQETQYF. CDR3 coding DNA: TGTGCCAGCAGTTACCAACAAGAGACCCAGTACTTC.

This sequence joins TRBV11-3 and TRBJ2-7, with TRBD2 identical over 14 bases. V shed 3 bases and J 1 base; nucleotides not matched to a gene: 5. Germline V CDR1 and CDR2: SGHNT, YENEEA. The CDR3 spans 17 residues. CDR3 sequence: CASSLARLAGGSYEQYF. For the CDR3, the DNA is TGTGCCAGCAGCTTGGCCAGACTAGCGGGAGGGTCCTACGAGCAGTACTTC.

The J gene is TRBJ1-2, the V gene TRBV4-2; D gene ambiguous. Germline lookup yields CDR1 LGHNA and CDR2 YNFKEQ. CDR3 length: 14 amino acids. V was clipped by 3 bases and J by 0 bases, with 8 bases between them. In DNA form, the CDR3 reads TGTGCCAGCAGCCACCCAAAGGCTAACTATGGCTACACCTTC. Translating it yields CASSHPKANYGYTF.

The rearrangement joins TRBV6-5 to TRBJ2-7; the match to TRBD2 covers 12 bases. V shed 5 bases and J 6 bases; nucleotides not matched to a gene: 5. Germline V lookup: CDR1 MNHEY, CDR2 SVGAGI. The CDR3 runs 14 residues. The DNA for the CDR3 is TGTGCCAGCAGTGCCCTACTAGCGGGAGGCGAGCAGTACTTC. Its translation: CASSALLAGGEQYF.

J is TRBJ1-4 and V is TRBV15; D gene uncertain. The V gene lost 3 bases and the J gene lost 5 bases, with 4 bases spanning the gap. This CDR3 has 12 amino acids. Germline V gene sequence: CDR1 LNHNV, CDR2 YYDKDF (reference sequence). DNA for the CDR3: TGTGCCACCAGCAGGACAAATGAAAAACTGTTTTTT. This sequence encodes CATSRTNEKLFF.

This clone was detected only once. The chain has TRBV27 and TRBJ2-7; 8 bases are shared with TRBD2. This CDR3 is 14 amino acids long. After removal of 6 bases from V and 6 bases from J, the junction contained 10 bases not matched to a gene. The germline V gene encodes CDR1 MNHEY and CDR2 SMNVEV (reference sequence). CDR3: CASRPGGGLGEQYF. CDR3 in DNA: TGTGCCAGCAGGCCCGGGGGGGGCCTCGGCGAGCAGTACTTC.

The V and J genes are TRBV2 and TRBJ2-7; TRBD2 aligns across 11 bases. Germline CDR1 is SNHLY and CDR2 is FYNNEI. The V segment lost 3 bases and the J segment 7 bases; nucleotides outside the gene matches: 2. This CDR3 has 13 amino acids. The CDR3 loop reads CASSDSGRGEQYF. DNA of the CDR3: TGTGCCAGCAGTGATAGCGGGAGGGGGGAGCAGTACTTC.

The gene calls are TRBV4-3 and TRBJ2-2; a possible D gene is TRBD2 (5 bases). Trimming stripped 2 bases from V and 6 bases from J, with 22 bases between. Germline V lookup: CDR1 LGHNA, CDR2 YSLEER. CDR3 length: 18 residues. CDR3 protein: CASSQLREGRGRSGELFF. In nucleotides, the CDR3 is TGCGCCAGCAGCCAACTACGGGAAGGACGGGGAAGGTCCGGGGAGCTGTTTTTT.

This chain uses TRBV11-2 with TRBJ1-1; the D gene is possibly TRBD1 (6 bases). Between the trimmed V and J ends, which lost 0 bases and 6 bases, there was a span of 8 bases. CDR1 and CDR2 (germline): SGHAT, FQNNGV. The CDR3 extends over 13 amino acids. The CDR3 sequence: CASSLDRGPEAFF. DNA of the CDR3: TGTGCCAGCAGCTTAGACAGGGGCCCTGAAGCTTTCTTT.

This chain links TRBV6-5 with TRBJ1-2; TRBD1 agrees at 7 bases. The V gene's germline CDR1 is MNHEY and CDR2 SVGAGI. This CDR3 region has 13 residues. Losses at the gene ends were 5 bases for V and 8 bases for J; bases not matched to a gene: 8. CDR3: CASSARQGWGYTF. The CDR3 region has the DNA TGTGCCAGCAGTGCAAGACAGGGATGGGGCTACACCTTC.

The rearrangement joins TRBV7-2 to TRBJ2-7, with 8 bases lining up with TRBD2. The V gene's germline CDR1 is SGHTA and CDR2 FQGNSA. This CDR3 has 15 amino acids. The V and J ends lost 4 bases and 1 base, in that order; junction bases with no gene match: 6. The CDR3 DNA follows: TGTGCCAGCAGCTCGACTCTAGCGGGTTCCTACGAGCAGTACTTC. This translates into CASSSTLAGSYEQYF. Based on the CDR3 plus reference TRBV7-2 and TRBJ2-7, the full variable domain is GAGVSQSPSNKVTEKGKDVELRCDPISGHTALYWYRQSLGQGLEFLIYFQGNSAPDKSGLPSDRFSAERTGGSVSTLTIQRTQQEDSAVYLCASSSTLAGSYEQYFGPGTRLTVT.

This chain joins TRBV6-5 and TRBJ1-5; D unresolved. The CDR3 runs to 14 residues. Germline values: CDR1 MNHEY, CDR2 SVGAGI. V dropped 7 bases and J dropped 1 base, with 11 bases sitting between them. The CDR3 sequence: CASKEGLSNQPQHF. CDR3 nucleotides: TGTGCCAGCAAGGAAGGATTGAGCAATCAGCCCCAGCATTTT.

V usage is TRBV6-5 and J usage is TRBJ1-2; 7 bases agree with TRBD1. The junction had 8 bases not matched to a gene; V was cut back by 7 bases and J by 6 bases. This CDR3 is built from 13 residues. From germline, CDR1 is MNHEY and CDR2 SVGAGI. CDR3 DNA sequence: TGTGCCAGCAACCCTGACAGGGAGGATGGCTACACCTTC. Protein: CASNPDREDGYTF.

This clone was observed a single time. This chain links TRBV7-6 with TRBJ2-2; 8 positions agree with TRBD1. CDR1 and CDR2 (germline): SGHVS, FNYEAQ. This CDR3 is built from 14 residues. The junction had 4 bases not matched to a gene; V was cut back by 4 bases and J by 6 bases. CDR3 amino acids: CASSSTGVPGELFF. DNA for the CDR3: TGTGCCAGCAGCTCGACAGGGGTCCCCGGGGAGCTGTTTTTT. Drawing the rest from reference TRBV7-6 and TRBJ2-2, the complete variable domain is GAGVSQSPRYKVTKRGQDVALRCDPISGHVSLYWYRQALGQGPEFLTYFNYEAQQDKSGLPNDRFSAERPEGSISTLTIQRTEQRDSAMYRCASSSTGVPGELFFGEGSRLTVL.

This sequence joins TRBV10-1 and TRBJ1-1; D possibly corresponds to TRBD1 (5 bases). Germline V CDR1 and CDR2: WNHNN, SYGVQD (reference sequence). The CDR3 has 13 amino acids. V lost 6 bases to trimming and J lost 1 base, with 9 bases between them. CDR3 protein: CASRWGRNTEAFF. The CDR3 region has the DNA TGCGCCAGCAGGTGGGGGAGGAACACTGAAGCTTTCTTT.

This clone was seen only once. This chain joins TRBV4-3 and TRBJ2-7, with D uncertain. This CDR3 is 14 amino acids long. V lost 0 bases to trimming and J lost 2 bases, with 8 bases between them. Germline CDR1 and CDR2: LGHNA and YSLEER. For the CDR3, the DNA is TGCGCCAGCAGCCAAGAGCGGACCGCCTACGAGCAGTACTTC. Its translation: CASSQERTAYEQYF.

V usage is TRBV7-2 and J usage is TRBJ1-2; the match to TRBD1 covers 8 bases. V shed 4 bases, J shed 4 bases, and the junction held 14 bases outside the gene matches. CDR1 is SGHTA and CDR2 is FQGNSA in the germline V gene. The length of the CDR3 is 17 residues. This CDR3 reads CASSSLFRQGIPYGYTF. CDR3 in DNA: TGTGCCAGCAGCTCACTTTTTAGACAGGGGATCCCCTATGGCTACACCTTC.

This sequence joins TRBV6-6 and TRBJ2-7; a possible D gene is TRBD1 (7 bases). Deletions cut 6 bases from V and 3 bases from J, with 18 bases between. The CDR3 loop spans 15 amino acids. From germline, CDR1 is MNHNY and CDR2 SVGAGI (reference sequence). The CDR3 sequence is CASSPRGDSFYEQYF. For the CDR3, the DNA is TGTGCCAGCAGCCCCAGGGGGGACAGCTTCTACGAGCAGTACTTC.

The gene calls are TRBV10-2 and TRBJ2-5; 9 bases are a match to TRBD2. This CDR3 has 14 amino acids. The J segment lost 5 bases and the V segment lost 2 bases, leaving 3 bases of the junction unmatched. Germline CDR1 is WSHSY and CDR2 is SAAADI. The CDR3 reads CASSEASGEETQYF. In DNA, the CDR3 is TGCGCCAGCAGTGAGGCTAGCGGGGAGGAGACCCAGTACTTC.

The rearrangement uses TRBV7-2 and TRBJ2-3, with D uncertain. The germline V gene encodes CDR1 SGHTA and CDR2 FQGNSA. This CDR3 has 15 residues. The V gene lost 4 bases and the J gene lost 2 bases, with 13 bases spanning the gap. For the CDR3, the DNA is TGTGCCAGCAGCTCCAAAAGCCTAACCACAGATACGCAGTATTTT. Translated, it gives CASSSKSLTTDTQYF.

The chain recombines TRBV7-2 with TRBJ2-7; D ambiguous. Per the germline V gene, CDR1 is SGHTA and CDR2 is FQGNSA. Trimming cost V 3 bases and J 5 bases, with 5 bases left between them. CDR3 length: 11 amino acids. This CDR3 is CASSFSHEQYF. CDR3 nucleotide sequence: TGTGCCAGCAGCTTTTCCCACGAGCAGTACTTC.

This clone was found once. The V call is TRBV19, the J call TRBJ2-1, with D possibly being TRBD1 (6 bases). Trimming cost V 0 bases and J 2 bases, with 14 bases left between them. CDR1 and CDR2 (germline): LNHDA, SQIVND (reference sequence). The CDR3 has 17 residues. CDR3 nucleotides: TGTGCCAGTAGTATAGATTCCCTACCAGGGGCCTACAATGAGCAGTTCTTC. It is translated as CASSIDSLPGAYNEQFF.

The chain joins TRBV30 to TRBJ2-5, with 8 bases identical to TRBD2. From germline, CDR1 is GTSNPN and CDR2 SVGIG (reference sequence). This CDR3 has 14 amino acids. V shed 1 base and J 5 bases; nucleotides not matched to a gene: 6. The CDR3 spells CAWSAGGAHETQYF. DNA for the CDR3: TGTGCCTGGAGTGCGGGGGGGGCCCACGAGACCCAGTACTTC.

This sequence joins TRBV5-4 and TRBJ2-4; TRBD2 aligns across 11 bases. Trimming at V came to 5 bases and at J to 5 bases, leaving 6 bases not matched to a gene. CDR1 is SGHNT and CDR2 is YYREEE in the germline V gene (reference sequence). This CDR3 comprises 15 residues. DNA for the CDR3: TGTGCCAGCAGTCCGGGACTAGCGGTTGAAAACATTCAGTACTTC. Its translation is CASSPGLAVENIQYF.

The V call is TRBV20-1, the J call TRBJ2-4, with D hard to call. V lost 3 bases and J 9 bases, leaving 6 bases between the germline ends. The CDR3 extends over 10 amino acids. From germline, CDR1 is DFQATT and CDR2 SNEGSKA (reference sequence). The CDR3 DNA sequence: TGCAGTGCTAGGAAAGGCATTCAGTACTTC. Protein sequence: CSARKGIQYF.